Given below is one T cell receptor beta chain in context. Original handling: Amplifying reference gene primers gave estimates of nucleated cell counts. The method was immunoSEQ multiplex PCR; TCRdb's version includes in-frame clones alone and lacks a portion of them. The DNA gave D and trimming, while V, J and clone size come from that table. The table shows about 68,000 clones, with just over 85% occurring only once. The CDR3 has 12 residues. Between the trimmed V and J ends, which lost 1 base and 5 bases, there was a span of 5 bases. Germline lookup yields CDR1 SEHNR and CDR2 FQNEAQ (reference sequence). The data stem from a study of blood T cell repertoires in COVID-19. Across the whole study: Acute-phase and convalescent COVID-19 samples originated in the United States, Italy and Spain.

Sequencing used peripheral blood. This receptor was identified in a woman aged 60 to 75 with acute or convalescent COVID-19. V is TRBV7-9 and J is TRBJ1-2; D is undetermined. This chain's CDR3 is CASSLESYGYTF. CDR3 sequence (DNA): TGTGCCAGCAGCTTAGAGAGTTATGGCTACACCTTC.